This entry lists 6 T cell receptor beta chains sequenced from one sample in a study of cytomegalovirus exposure and HLA in healthy donors (dated by TCRdb to about 2017). The library was produced with the immunoSEQ multiplex PCR assay. The multiplex PCR relied on a mix of 60 forward primers for TCR Vbeta segments and 13 reverse primers for TCR Jbeta segments. The immuneACCESS repertoire file appears here via TCRdb, limited to in-frame rearrangements. These files lack a portion of the clones; in checked studies, under half of the deficit traces to unresolved V genes, and the cause of the others is not known. Counted in this sample were approximately 170,000 clones; 75% to 90% of them appeared once. Jointly, the top ten make up 1% of the sample. The sample consisted of PBMCs. These TCRs come from a boy between 2 and 10 years old in good health and CMV-seronegative.

The chain links TRBV29-1 to TRBJ2-1; 11 nucleotides match TRBD2. CDR1 and CDR2 (germline): SQVTM, ANQGSEA. After removal of 7 bases from V and 7 bases from J, the junction contained 12 bases not matched to a gene. The CDR3 is made up of 15 amino acids. The CDR3: CSAEGSSGGGNEQFF. CDR3 DNA: TGCAGCGCCGAGGGTAGTAGCGGGGGGGGTAATGAGCAGTTCTTC.

The V gene is TRBV5-1, the J gene TRBJ2-4; 9 positions match TRBD1. Germline CDR1 and CDR2: SGHRS and YFSETQ. This CDR3 contains 16 residues. V lost 3 bases and J lost 9; bases outside the gene matches: 13. The CDR3 region is CASSSNPNRGQVIQYF. Written as DNA, the CDR3 is TGCGCCAGCAGCTCCAACCCAAACAGGGGGCAGGTCATTCAGTACTTC.

The chain couples TRBV7-2 to TRBJ2-3; a possible D gene is TRBD2 (6 bases). This CDR3 has 15 residues. V was pared by 7 bases and J by 5 bases, with 19 bases between. The germline gives CDR1 SGHTA, CDR2 FQGNSA. In nucleotides, the CDR3 is TGTGCCAGCACCCAGAGGGCGGGGACCGGAGATACGCAGTATTTT. It yields the protein CASTQRAGTGDTQYF. The full variable domain, in which reference TRBV7-2 and TRBJ2-3 provide the parts outside the CDR3, is GAGVSQSPSNKVTEKGKDVELRCDPISGHTALYWYRQSLGQGLEFLIYFQGNSAPDKSGLPSDRFSAERTGGSVSTLTIQRTQQEDSAVYLCASTQRAGTGDTQYFGPGTRLTVL.

This chain connects TRBV6-6 to TRBJ2-1, with TRBD2 matching 7 bases. V shed 6 bases and J 15 bases; nucleotides not matched to a gene: 14. Per the germline V gene, CDR1 is MNHNY and CDR2 is SVGAGI (reference sequence). The CDR3 is 13 amino acids. CDR3 sequence reads: CASSRRVAGDPFF. In DNA, the CDR3 is TGTGCCAGCAGCCGCCGAGTGGCGGGAGATCCGTTCTTC.

This clone has a single count. This chain joins TRBV6-1 and TRBJ1-2; D is unresolved. Germline assignment: CDR1 MNHNS and CDR2 SASEGT. The V gene lost 3 bases and the J gene lost 14 bases, with 10 bases spanning the gap. This CDR3 is 10 amino acids long. CDR3 sequence reads: CASSDWQATF. For the CDR3, the DNA is TGTGCCAGCAGTGATTGGCAGGCGACCTTC.

V usage is TRBV9 and J usage is TRBJ2-3; TRBD2 agrees at 9 bases. Germline CDR1 reads SGDLS; CDR2 reads YYNGEE. The CDR3 has 17 amino acids. J lost 2 bases, V lost 3 bases, and 10 bases had no gene match. CDR3 DNA: TGTGCCAGCAGCGCGTCTAGCGGGAAACCGATCACAGATACGCAGTATTTT. It yields the protein CASSASSGKPITDTQYF.